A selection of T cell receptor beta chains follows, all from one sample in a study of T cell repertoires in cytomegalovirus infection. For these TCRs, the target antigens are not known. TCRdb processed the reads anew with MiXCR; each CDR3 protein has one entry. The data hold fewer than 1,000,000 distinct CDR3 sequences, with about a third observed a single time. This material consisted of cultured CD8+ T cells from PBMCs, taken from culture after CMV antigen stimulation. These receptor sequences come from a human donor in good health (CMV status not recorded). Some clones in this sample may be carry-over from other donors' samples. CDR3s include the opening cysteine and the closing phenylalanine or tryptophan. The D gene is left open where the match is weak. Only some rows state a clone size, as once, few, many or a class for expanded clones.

DNA: TGCAGTGCTAGAGATGGGTACTTCACAGGATATCAGCCCCAGCATTTT
CDR3: CSARDGYFTGYQPQHF
size: -
J: TRBJ1-5
D: -
V: TRBV20-1

DNA: TGTGCCAGCAGCTTGCACGTTGAAGACGAGCAGTACTTC
CDR3: CASSLHVEDEQYF
size: -
J: TRBJ2-7
D: -
V: TRBV5-4

DNA: TGTGCCAGCAGTAGACTAGCGGAGATCACAGATACGCAGTATTTT
CDR3: CASSRLAEITDTQYF
size: -
J: TRBJ2-3
D: TRBD2
V: TRBV6-2/TRBV6-3

DNA: TGTGCCAGCAGCTTATTCAGGGGGGTTTACAATGAGCAGTTCTTC
CDR3: CASSLFRGVYNEQFF
size: many
J: TRBJ2-1
D: -
V: TRBV7-6

DNA: TGCGCCAGCAGCCAGAGGCCGATGTCAGAACCCTACAATGAGCAGTTCTTC
CDR3: CASSQRPMSEPYNEQFF
size: few
J: TRBJ2-1
D: -
V: TRBV4-1

DNA: TGTGCCAGCAGTCATACAGGAAAGGCCCAGTACTTC
CDR3: CASSHTGKAQYF
size: -
J: TRBJ2-5
D: -
V: TRBV6-5

DNA: TGTGCCAGCAGCTTAACGGCGGGTTGGGGCACTGAAGCTTTCTTT
CDR3: CASSLTAGWGTEAFF
size: -
J: TRBJ1-1
D: -
V: TRBV7-3

DNA: TGTGCCAGCCTCCCTGGTGGCTCATTCTCTGGGGCCAACGTCCTGACTTTC
CDR3: CASLPGGSFSGANVLTF
size: -
J: TRBJ2-6
D: -
V: TRBV28

DNA: TGTGCCAGCAGCTTAGAGGGGGCAAAGGCCGGGGAGCTGTTTTTT
CDR3: CASSLEGAKAGELFF
size: few
J: TRBJ2-2
D: TRBD1
V: TRBV7-9

DNA: TGTGCCAGTAGTATGGTAGGGACGGAGTATGAGCAGTTCTTC
CDR3: CASSMVGTEYEQFF
size: few
J: TRBJ2-1
D: -
V: TRBV19

DNA: TGTGCCAGCAGTTACTCAAGGGGGGATGAAAAACTGTTTTTT
CDR3: CASSYSRGDEKLFF
size: many
J: TRBJ1-4
D: -
V: TRBV6-6

DNA: TGTGCCAGCAGTTACTCGCCCCCCCCTGCCCAGCCCCAGCATTTT
CDR3: CASSYSPPPAQPQHF
size: few
J: TRBJ1-5
D: -
V: TRBV6-5

DNA: TGTGCTAGCAGCTTAGACAAATTCGGCGTCGGGGAGCTGTTTTTT
CDR3: CASSLDKFGVGELFF
size: few
J: TRBJ2-2
D: -
V: TRBV7-7

DNA: TGCAGTGCTAGAGGGTCCCCCAGGGACAGGGGAGAACTCAATGAGCAGTTCTTC
CDR3: CSARGSPRDRGELNEQFF
size: few
J: TRBJ2-1
D: TRBD1
V: TRBV20-1

DNA: TGTGCCAGCAGCGCTCCTAGCGCCCCCGGGGAGCTGTTTTTT
CDR3: CASSAPSAPGELFF
size: many
J: TRBJ2-2
D: -
V: TRBV7-2

DNA: TGTGCCAGCAGCCTATCAAGGAAGGATACGCAGTATTTT
CDR3: CASSLSRKDTQYF
size: many
J: TRBJ2-3
D: -
V: TRBV7-8

DNA: TGTGCCAGCAGCTTATCCGTCTCTGGAAACACCATATATTTT
CDR3: CASSLSVSGNTIYF
size: many
J: TRBJ1-3
D: -
V: TRBV5-8

DNA: TGCAGCGTTTCCCCGCTCAGAGAGAACACTGAAGCTTTCTTT
CDR3: CSVSPLRENTEAFF
size: few
J: TRBJ1-1
D: -
V: TRBV29-1

DNA: TGTGCCAGCAGTTTAAGACTTCGCGGGGAGCTGTTTTTT
CDR3: CASSLRLRGELFF
size: few
J: TRBJ2-2
D: -
V: TRBV6-2/TRBV6-3

DNA: TGTGCCAGCAGCCATGTCGGCGGGGGGGCTTCGGGCAATGAGCAGTTCTTC
CDR3: CASSHVGGGASGNEQFF
size: -
J: TRBJ2-1
D: TRBD2
V: TRBV7-6

DNA: TGTGCCAGTAGTTGGGGGTTGATAACTGAAGCTTTCTTT
CDR3: CASSWGLITEAFF
size: -
J: TRBJ1-1
D: -
V: TRBV19

DNA: TGTGCCAGCAGCGCTCCCGGACAGGTGACCAATCAGCCCCAGCATTTT
CDR3: CASSAPGQVTNQPQHF
size: -
J: TRBJ1-5
D: TRBD1
V: TRBV5-8

DNA: TGTGCCAGCAGCTTCCTTGGGGGGAATCAGCCCCAGCATTTT
CDR3: CASSFLGGNQPQHF
size: many
J: TRBJ1-5
D: -
V: TRBV27

DNA: TGCGCCAGCAGCGAGATGAACCGGGACACTCAGTACTTC
CDR3: CASSEMNRDTQYF
size: -
J: TRBJ2-4
D: -
V: TRBV5-1

DNA: TGTGCCAGTAGTATGGGGTCACTAGCGGGGAACCATGAGCAGTTCTTC
CDR3: CASSMGSLAGNHEQFF
size: -
J: TRBJ2-1
D: TRBD2
V: TRBV19

DNA: TGTGCCACCAGTGAAGGGGGATCCACAGATACGCAGTATTTT
CDR3: CATSEGGSTDTQYF
size: few
J: TRBJ2-3
D: -
V: TRBV24-1

DNA: TGTGCCACCCTACTACTACGAACAGGGGGATACAATGAGCAGTTCTTC
CDR3: CATLLLRTGGYNEQFF
size: -
J: TRBJ2-1
D: TRBD1
V: TRBV6-5

DNA: TGTGCCACCTCCAGGGGGATGGGACAGCCCCAGCATTTT
CDR3: CATSRGMGQPQHF
size: -
J: TRBJ1-5
D: TRBD1
V: TRBV7-6

DNA: TGTGCCAGCAGCTTAGGTACCCAATCAGGGAGCAATCAGCCCCAGCATTTT
CDR3: CASSLGTQSGSNQPQHF
size: few
J: TRBJ1-5
D: -
V: TRBV7-6

DNA: TGTGCCAGCAGCTTACCAGGGAGGAGTTACGAGCAGTACTTC
CDR3: CASSLPGRSYEQYF
size: few
J: TRBJ2-7
D: -
V: TRBV5-5

DNA: TGTGCCAGCAGCTTAGTTCAGGGGGTCGAGCAGTACTTC
CDR3: CASSLVQGVEQYF
size: -
J: TRBJ2-7
D: TRBD1
V: TRBV7-9

DNA: TGTGCCAGCAGTCTACTTCTACCTTCGCCGGGACAGGGGTGGTCTCATGAGCAGTTCTTC
CDR3: CASSLLLPSPGQGWSHEQFF
size: -
J: TRBJ2-1
D: TRBD1
V: TRBV6-5

DNA: TGTGCCAGCAGCCCTTGGACAGCGGGATATAATTCACCCCTCCACTTT
CDR3: CASSPWTAGYNSPLHF
size: few
J: TRBJ1-6
D: -
V: TRBV7-6

DNA: TGTGCCAGCAGCTCCCCGGAGACGGATTACGAGCAGTACTTC
CDR3: CASSSPETDYEQYF
size: -
J: TRBJ2-7
D: -
V: TRBV7-9

DNA: TGTGCCAGCAGCCAAGTTCCTGGGGGCGAGACCCAGTACTTC
CDR3: CASSQVPGGETQYF
size: once
J: TRBJ2-5
D: -
V: TRBV3-1

DNA: TGTGCCAGCAGTGACTTACAGGGGGCTAAGGGTCAGCCCCAGCATTTT
CDR3: CASSDLQGAKGQPQHF
size: few
J: TRBJ1-5
D: TRBD1
V: TRBV6-4

DNA: TGTGCCAGCAGCTCAAAGGGACAGGGGGCAGCTCGGGACACTGAAGCTTTCTTT
CDR3: CASSSKGQGAARDTEAFF
size: many
J: TRBJ1-1
D: TRBD1
V: TRBV7-3

DNA: TGTGCCAGCAGCCGAAAGTGGTACACTGAAGCTTTCTTT
CDR3: CASSRKWYTEAFF
size: -
J: TRBJ1-1
D: -
V: TRBV28

DNA: TGTGCCAGCAGCCCGCCCTCCCTACAGGGCTTAGAGTATGGCTACACCTTC
CDR3: CASSPPSLQGLEYGYTF
size: few
J: TRBJ1-2
D: -
V: TRBV7-6

DNA: TGTGCCACCCTATGGGACACTGAAGCTTTCTTT
CDR3: CATLWDTEAFF
size: -
J: TRBJ1-1
D: -
V: TRBV2

DNA: TGTGCCAGTAGTACGTTCCAGGGTGCAACTAATGAAAAACTGTTTTTT
CDR3: CASSTFQGATNEKLFF
size: few
J: TRBJ1-4
D: -
V: TRBV19

DNA: TGTGCTAGTGGTCCCGAGGCCGCCATTCACATGGATACGCAGTATTTT
CDR3: CASGPEAAIHMDTQYF
size: -
J: TRBJ2-3
D: -
V: TRBV12-5

DNA: TGTGCCAGCAGTGAGACTAGCGGGAACACCGGGGAGCTGTTTTTT
CDR3: CASSETSGNTGELFF
size: -
J: TRBJ2-2
D: TRBD2
V: TRBV6-4

DNA: TGTGCCACCAGGACCGGGACAGGGGGCGAGCAGTACTTC
CDR3: CATRTGTGGEQYF
size: -
J: TRBJ2-7
D: TRBD1
V: TRBV10-3